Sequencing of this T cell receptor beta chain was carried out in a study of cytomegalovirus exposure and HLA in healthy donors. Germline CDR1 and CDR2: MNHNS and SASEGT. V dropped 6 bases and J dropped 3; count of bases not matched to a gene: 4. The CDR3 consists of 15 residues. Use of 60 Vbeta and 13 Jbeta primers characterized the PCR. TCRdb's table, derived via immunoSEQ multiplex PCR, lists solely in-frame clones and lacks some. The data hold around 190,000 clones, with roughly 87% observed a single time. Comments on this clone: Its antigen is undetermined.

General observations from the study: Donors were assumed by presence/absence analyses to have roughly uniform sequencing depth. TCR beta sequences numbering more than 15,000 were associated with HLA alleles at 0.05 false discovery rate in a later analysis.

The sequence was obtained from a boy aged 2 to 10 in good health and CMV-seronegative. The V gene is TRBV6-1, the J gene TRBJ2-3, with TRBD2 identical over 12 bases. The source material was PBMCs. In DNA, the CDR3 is TGTGCCAGCAGCGGACTAGCGGGATGGACAGATACGCAGTATTTT. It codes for CASSGLAGWTDTQYF.